The 29 T cell receptor beta chains given below trace back to one sample, sequenced in a study of cytomegalovirus exposure and HLA in healthy donors (dated by TCRdb to the late 2010s). Receptor libraries were prepared by the immunoSEQ multiplex PCR assay. The multiplex PCR relied on a mix of 60 forward primers for TCR Vbeta segments and 13 reverse primers for TCR Jbeta segments. As stored in TCRdb, this immuneACCESS dataset retains in-frame rearrangements with V and J assigned. A fraction of the clones does not appear; measured against another copy, unresolved V genes explain less than half of the discrepancy, and the remainder lacks a known reason. In all, the sample holds around 120,000 clones, and approximately 70% of those were seen once. Of the sample, around 9.9% falls within the top ten clones. Source material: PBMCs. The receptors were gathered from a man in his forties in good health and CMV-seropositive.

This clone was seen a few times. This rearrangement joins TRBV5-1 to TRBJ2-1; D is undetermined. The ends were cut back, 0 bases at V and 7 bases at J, with 11 bases in the middle. The CDR3 totals 14 residues. The germline V gene encodes CDR1 SGHRS and CDR2 YFSETQ. CDR3 DNA: TGCGCCAGCAGCTTGGGCCAACTCGTGAATGAGCAGTTCTTC. Its protein product is CASSLGQLVNEQFF. Together with reference TRBV5-1 and TRBJ2-1, the CDR3 gives the full variable domain: KAGVTQTPRYLIKTRGQQVTLSCSPISGHRSVSWYQQTPGQGLQFLFEYFSETQRNKGNFPGRFSGRQFSNSRSEMNVSTLELGDSALYLCASSLGQLVNEQFFGPGTRLTVL.

The chain links TRBV11-2 to TRBJ2-2; TRBD2 agrees at 7 bases. Trimming took 1 base from V and 6 from J; bases not matched to a gene: 11. In germline, CDR1 is SGHAT, CDR2 FQNNGV. The CDR3 loop spans 17 amino acids. CDR3 sequence (DNA): TGTGCCAGCAGCTTAGGTAACGGGAGGTTTCTCGCCGGGGAGCTGTTTTTT. Translated: CASSLGNGRFLAGELFF.

The chain has TRBV10-3 and TRBJ2-7, with TRBD2 identical over 8 bases. Germline V gene sequence: CDR1 ENHRY, CDR2 SYGVKD. The CDR3 spans 16 residues. After removal of 2 bases from V and 4 bases from J, the junction contained 10 bases not matched to a gene. CDR3 in DNA: TGTGCCATCAGTGAGGGACTAGCAAGTGGGGGGTACGAGCAGTACTTC. Protein: CAISEGLASGGYEQYF.

This clone turned up a few times. The chain links TRBV7-2 to TRBJ2-7; TRBD2 might be the D (7 bases). V was clipped by 4 bases and J by 0 bases, with 16 bases between them. In germline, CDR1 is SGHTA, CDR2 FQGNSA. This CDR3 contains 16 residues. In DNA form, the CDR3 reads TGTGCCAGCAGCTGGAGGCGGGCGGGGGCCTCCTACGAGCAGTACTTC. Amino acid sequence: CASSWRRAGASYEQYF.

The gene calls are TRBV29-1 and TRBJ2-5; 7 bases are shared with TRBD2. V was pared by 6 bases and J by 2 bases, with 6 bases of the junction left unmatched. The CDR3 has 13 residues. Germline CDR1 and CDR2: SQVTM and ANQGSEA. CDR3 DNA: TGCAGCGTCTTCGGGAGGAAGCAAGAGACCCAGTACTTC. Its translation: CSVFGRKQETQYF. The variable domain in full, with the rest retrieved from reference TRBV29-1 and TRBJ2-5, is SAVISQKPSRDICQRGTSLTIQCQVDSQVTMMFWYRQQPGQSLTLIATANQGSEATYESGFVIDKFPISRPNLTFSTLTVSNMSPEDSSIYLCSVFGRKQETQYFGPGTRLLVL.

Details on this clone: This CDR3 is missing its conserved last phenylalanine or tryptophan, likely due to a read error. It is unclear where the CDR3 begins or ends on the DNA, so no DNA is shown, and the CDR3 is as TCRdb lists it. The gene calls are TRBV28 and TRBJ2-7; the table's D call of TRBD2 was not tested on the DNA. Termini included, the CDR3 measures 13 amino acids. Germline V gene lookup returns CDR1 MDHEN and CDR2 SYDVKM. CDR3 protein: CASRLWGLAGAPR.

In this sample, this clone turned up a few times. The CDR3 DNA reads TGTGCCAGCAGCCGGGTCGAAAACTATGGCTACACCTTC. As protein: CASSRVENYGYTF. The chain couples TRBV7-9 to TRBJ1-2; D gene ambiguous. V was trimmed by 5 bases and J by 2 bases, leaving 9 bases between them. The CDR3 has 13 amino acids. CDR1 and CDR2 from the germline V gene are SEHNR and FQNEAQ (reference sequence).

The chain links TRBV9 to TRBJ2-3, with D possibly TRBD2 on 5 matching bases. The CDR3 covers 14 residues. V lost 0 bases and J 0 bases, leaving 5 bases between the germline ends. Germline V gives CDR1 SGDLS, CDR2 YYNGEE. The CDR3, as DNA: TGTGCCAGCAGCGTAGGCGGGAGCACAGATACGCAGTATTTT. Protein product: CASSVGGSTDTQYF. Full variable domain (missing parts from reference TRBV9 and TRBJ2-3): DSGVTQTPKHLITATGQRVTLRCSPRSGDLSVYWYQQSLDQGLQFLIQYYNGEERAKGNILERFSAQQFPDLHSELNLSSLELGDSALYFCASSVGGSTDTQYFGPGTRLTVL.

The chain combines TRBV2 with TRBJ2-5; 7 positions match TRBD2. The trim removed 0 bases at V and 4 bases at J, leaving 11 bases unmatched. The CDR3 has 17 amino acids. Germline-derived CDR1 and CDR2 are SNHLY and FYNNEI. In nucleotides, the CDR3 is TGTGCCAGCAGTGAAGCGGGAGGTAGCGGGTGGGGAGAGACCCAGTACTTC. It codes for CASSEAGGSGWGETQYF.

The gene calls are TRBV28 and TRBJ2-7; D uncertain. The CDR3 is 12 residues long. V lost 4 bases to trimming and J lost 7 bases, with 11 bases between them. CDR1 and CDR2 from the germline V gene are MDHEN and SYDVKM. CDR3 nucleotides: TGTGCCAGCAGTTCCACCTTACGGGAGCAGTACTTC. Encoded protein: CASSSTLREQYF.

The chain links TRBV5-1 to TRBJ2-3; a possible D gene is TRBD2 (6 bases). CDR3 size: 18 residues. Trimming stripped 0 bases from V and 2 bases from J, with 19 bases between. Germline CDR1 and CDR2: SGHRS and YFSETQ. The CDR3 loop reads CASSLDVATGDFTDTQYF. CDR3 nucleotides: TGCGCCAGCAGCTTGGACGTAGCGACGGGAGATTTCACAGATACGCAGTATTTT.

This clone showed up just a few times. J is TRBJ2-5 and V is TRBV18, with 7 positions matching TRBD2. The J segment lost 3 bases and the V segment lost 3 bases, leaving 10 bases of the junction unmatched. The CDR3 loop spans 16 amino acids. Germline lookup yields CDR1 KGHSH and CDR2 LQKENI. CDR3 sequence reads: CASSPTGVAGEETQYF. The CDR3 DNA reads as TGTGCCAGCTCACCCACCGGTGTTGCGGGAGAAGAGACCCAGTACTTC. The full variable domain, in which reference TRBV18 and TRBJ2-5 provide the parts outside the CDR3, is NAGVMQNPRHLVRRRGQEARLRCSPMKGHSHVYWYRQLPEEGLKFMVYLQKENIIDESGMPKERFSAEFPKEGPSILRIQQVVRGDSAAYFCASSPTGVAGEETQYFGPGTRLLVL.

This sequence joins TRBV19 and TRBJ1-1; D might be TRBD1 (6 bases). Germline assignment: CDR1 LNHDA and CDR2 SQIVND (reference sequence). The CDR3 has 14 residues. V was pared by 1 base and J by 4 bases, with 10 bases between. CDR3 residues: CASSIVGRGTEAFF. The CDR3 DNA follows: TGTGCCAGTAGTATAGTAGGCAGGGGCACTGAAGCTTTCTTT.

The rearrangement links TRBV5-1 to TRBJ2-1, with TRBD1 matching over 8 bases. This CDR3 is built from 13 residues. V lost 4 bases and J lost 8; bases outside the gene matches: 5. CDR1 SGHRS and CDR2 YFSETQ come from the germline V gene. In nucleotides, the CDR3 is TGCGCCAGCAGCCAGCAGGGGGCCGATGAGCAGTTCTTC. It encodes CASSQQGADEQFF. Combining the CDR3 with reference TRBV5-1 and TRBJ2-1 gives the whole variable domain KAGVTQTPRYLIKTRGQQVTLSCSPISGHRSVSWYQQTPGQGLQFLFEYFSETQRNKGNFPGRFSGRQFSNSRSEMNVSTLELGDSALYLCASSQQGADEQFFGPGTRLTVL.

The chain links TRBV6-1 to TRBJ1-2; D gene unclear. The V and J ends lost 7 bases and 4 bases respectively, with 16 bases between them. Germline lookup yields CDR1 MNHNS and CDR2 SASEGT. This CDR3 contains 14 residues. CDR3 in DNA: TGTGCCAGCAAGAAACCGCGAATCGTCTATGGCTACACCTTC. Amino acid sequence: CASKKPRIVYGYTF.

V gene TRBV19 combines with J gene TRBJ1-1, with 8 bases lining up with TRBD1. Germline lookup yields CDR1 LNHDA and CDR2 SQIVND (reference sequence). This CDR3 has 15 amino acids. After removal of 5 bases from V and 4 bases from J, the junction contained 9 bases not matched to a gene. This chain's CDR3 is CASSFSQGAGTEAFF. CDR3 nucleotide sequence: TGTGCCAGTAGTTTCTCCCAGGGGGCGGGCACTGAAGCTTTCTTT.

This chain connects TRBV5-4 to TRBJ1-2; D gene uncertain. V shed 4 bases and J shed 8 bases, with 15 bases lying between them. Germline CDR1 SGHNT, CDR2 YYREEE (reference sequence). CDR3 length: 13 amino acids. The CDR3: CASSPPGLVGYTF. The DNA of the CDR3 is TGTGCCAGCAGCCCGCCGGGTTTGGTGGGCTACACCTTC.

This chain uses TRBV9 with TRBJ1-4; 11 positions agree with TRBD1. CDR1 and CDR2 (germline): SGDLS, YYNGEE. This CDR3 is built from 16 residues. V lost 4 bases to trimming and J lost 4 bases; unmatched junction nucleotides: 6. CDR3 coding DNA: TGTGCCAGCAGCAGGACAGGGGGCGCGGATAATGAAAAACTGTTTTTT. This translates into CASSRTGGADNEKLFF.

This chain joins TRBV9 and TRBJ2-1; D may be TRBD2 (6 bases). Germline-derived CDR1 and CDR2 are SGDLS and YYNGEE. V was cut by 5 bases and J by 1 base, with 13 bases left in between. The CDR3 covers 15 residues. The CDR3: CASSPGTRSYNEQFF. Here the CDR3 DNA reads TGTGCCAGCAGTCCCGGGACTCGTTCCTACAATGAGCAGTTCTTC. Full variable domain (remainder filled in from reference TRBV9 and TRBJ2-1): DSGVTQTPKHLITATGQRVTLRCSPRSGDLSVYWYQQSLDQGLQFLIQYYNGEERAKGNILERFSAQQFPDLHSELNLSSLELGDSALYFCASSPGTRSYNEQFFGPGTRLTVL.

The genes are TRBV9 and TRBJ1-2, with 8 bases that match TRBD1. This CDR3 is built from 16 residues. CDR1 and CDR2 (germline): SGDLS, YYNGEE. V lost 0 bases and J lost 6; bases outside the gene matches: 10. The CDR3 bases are TGTGCCAGCAGCGTAGCCAAGGACAGGGATGGAAATGGCTACACCTTC. Its protein product is CASSVAKDRDGNGYTF.

This clone was counted a few times. The CDR3, as DNA: TGTGCGCCCGGGACAAAGAACACCGGGGAGCTGTTTTTT. The encoded protein is CAPGTKNTGELFF. The chain is built from TRBV7-9 and TRBJ2-2, with D possibly TRBD1 on 6 matching bases. This CDR3 has 13 amino acids. CDR1 and CDR2 (germline): SEHNR, FQNEAQ (reference sequence).

The chain recombines TRBV4-2 with TRBJ1-4, with D uncertain. Germline-derived CDR1 and CDR2 are LGHNA and YNFKEQ. The V end was cut by 4 bases, the J end by 7 bases, with 16 bases between. The CDR3 totals 15 residues. This chain's CDR3 is CASSLRSGGGEKLFF. CDR3 DNA: TGTGCCAGCAGCCTACGGTCAGGAGGAGGTGAAAAACTGTTTTTT.

In DNA, the CDR3 is TGCAGCGTTGAAGACCGGACTAGCGGTACCTACGAGCAGTACTTC. Translating it yields CSVEDRTSGTYEQYF. The rearrangement uses TRBV29-1 and TRBJ2-5, with 10 bases lining up with TRBD2. Judging by the DNA end, TRBJ2-7 fits better; the J call may be wrong. The CDR3 contains 15 residues. CDR1 and CDR2 (germline): SQVTM, ANQGSEA.

The chain recombines TRBV5-4 with TRBJ2-1, with 8 bases aligning to TRBD2. The CDR3 covers 16 residues. Germline V gene data show CDR1 as SGHNT and CDR2 as YYREEE (reference sequence). Unmatched junction bases numbered 3, after V lost 0 bases and J lost 1 base. The chain's CDR3 is CASSLGREVSYNEQFF. CDR3 coding DNA: TGTGCCAGCAGCTTGGGGCGGGAGGTATCCTACAATGAGCAGTTCTTC.

The rearrangement joins TRBV27 to TRBJ2-2, with 7 positions matching TRBD2. V lost 5 bases to trimming and J lost 2 bases; unmatched junction nucleotides: 5. Germline V gene sequence: CDR1 MNHEY, CDR2 SMNVEV (reference sequence). The CDR3 totals 15 residues. CDR3 sequence (DNA): TGTGCCAGCAGTCGGAGCGGGGCTAACACCGGGGAGCTGTTTTTT. It encodes CASSRSGANTGELFF.

This clone was observed a few times. J is TRBJ1-2 and V is TRBV30, with TRBD1 as a possible D gene (6 bases). CDR3 length equals 15 residues. Germline V gene sequence: CDR1 GTSNPN, CDR2 SVGIG (reference sequence). V lost 0 bases and J 7 bases, leaving 18 bases between the germline ends. CDR3 sequence reads: CAWSVLQGEISGYTF. DNA of the CDR3: TGTGCCTGGAGTGTATTACAGGGAGAAATCTCTGGCTACACCTTC. The full variable domain, completed using reference TRBV30 and TRBJ1-2, is SQTIHQWPATLVQPVGSPLSLECTVEGTSNPNLYWYRQAAGRGLQLLFYSVGIGQISSEVPQNLSASRPQDRQFILSSKKLLLSDSGFYLCAWSVLQGEISGYTFGSGTRLTVV.

The rearrangement joins TRBV23-1 to TRBJ1-1; unclear D gene. TRBV23-1 belongs to the ORF category, with a function that is uncertain. The CDR3 has 13 residues. V gave up 9 bases and J gave up 0 bases, with 11 bases separating them. CDR3 DNA: TGCGCCAGTAATGCGGGGATGAACACTGAAGCTTTCTTT. This translates into CASNAGMNTEAFF.

The J gene is TRBJ1-3, the V gene TRBV15; weak D call: TRBD1 (5 bases). Trimming shortened V by 3 bases and J by 0 bases, and 15 bases separated the two germline ends. CDR1 and CDR2 from the germline V gene are LNHNV and YYDKDF (reference sequence). The CDR3 consists of 17 residues. The CDR3 loop is CATSSLPRQSSGNTIYF. As DNA, the CDR3 is TGTGCCACCAGCAGCCTCCCCCGACAGAGCTCTGGAAACACCATATATTTT.

The chain has TRBV6-5 and TRBJ1-1; TRBD1 might be the D (6 bases). The CDR3 has 13 amino acids. The V gene lost 5 bases and the J gene lost 6 bases, with 13 bases spanning the gap. Germline assignment: CDR1 MNHEY and CDR2 SVGAGI. CDR3 nucleotide sequence: TGTGCCAGCAGTCCAACAGGGAGCTCTGAAGCTTTCTTT. This codes for CASSPTGSSEAFF.